This T cell receptor beta chain is from a study of cytotoxic CD8 clonotypes in ibrutinib-treated CLL. Whole-study results and caveats: Ibrutinib response saw clonality rise, and progression saw it return toward baseline.

Profiled with immunoSEQ multiplex PCR; TCRdb holds only in-frame clones, not every one. Of over 120,000 clones in the sample, 75% to 85% were seen once. Germline-derived CDR1 and CDR2 are LGHNA and YNFKEQ. This CDR3 is 16 amino acids long. The junction had 6 bases not matched to a gene; V was cut back by 1 base and J by 2 bases. A note on this clone: Its antigen is still unknown.

The rearrangement links TRBV4-2 to TRBJ2-7; 9 positions match TRBD2. The sequence came from a human donor with chronic lymphocytic leukemia. The sequencing here drew on PBMCs, taken after 12 months of ibrutinib treatment. The CDR3 protein is CASSQVSGSGAYEQYF. Written as DNA, the CDR3 is TGTGCCAGCAGCCAAGTTAGCGGGAGTGGTGCCTACGAGCAGTACTTC.